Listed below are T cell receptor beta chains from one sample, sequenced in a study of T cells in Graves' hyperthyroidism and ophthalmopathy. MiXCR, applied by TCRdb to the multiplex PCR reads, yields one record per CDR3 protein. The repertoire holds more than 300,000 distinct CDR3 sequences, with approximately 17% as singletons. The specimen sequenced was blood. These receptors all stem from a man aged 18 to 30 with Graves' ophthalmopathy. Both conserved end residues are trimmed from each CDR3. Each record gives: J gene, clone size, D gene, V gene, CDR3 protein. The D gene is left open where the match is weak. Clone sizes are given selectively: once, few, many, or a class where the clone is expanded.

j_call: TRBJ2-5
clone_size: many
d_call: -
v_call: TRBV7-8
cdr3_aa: ASSLRGKETQY

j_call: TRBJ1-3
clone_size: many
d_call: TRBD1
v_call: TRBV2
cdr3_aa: ASTFQGDGNTIY

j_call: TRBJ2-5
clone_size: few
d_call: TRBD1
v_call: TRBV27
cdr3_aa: ASSPSTAQGAQY

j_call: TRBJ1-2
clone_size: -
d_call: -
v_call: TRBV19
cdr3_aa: ASSVETPTGVYGYT

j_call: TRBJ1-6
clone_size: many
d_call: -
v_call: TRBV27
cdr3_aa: ASSYRREGSPLH

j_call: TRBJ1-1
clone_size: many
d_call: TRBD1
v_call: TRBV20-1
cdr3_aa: SAKYRGAEAF

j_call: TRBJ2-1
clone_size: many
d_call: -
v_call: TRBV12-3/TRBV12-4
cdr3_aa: ASSFNRAHYNEQF

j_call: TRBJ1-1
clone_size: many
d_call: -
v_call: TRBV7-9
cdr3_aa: ASSTGPRNEAF

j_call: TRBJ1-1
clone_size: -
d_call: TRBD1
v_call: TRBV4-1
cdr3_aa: ASSQVGQGTTEAF

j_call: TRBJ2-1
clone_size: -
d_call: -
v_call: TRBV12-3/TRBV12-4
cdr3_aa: ASSLWQPNEQF

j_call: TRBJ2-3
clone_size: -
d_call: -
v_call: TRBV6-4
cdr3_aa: ASSDKGITDTQY

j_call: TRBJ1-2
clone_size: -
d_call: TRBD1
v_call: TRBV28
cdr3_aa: ASSSHLISRDRGGTNYGYT

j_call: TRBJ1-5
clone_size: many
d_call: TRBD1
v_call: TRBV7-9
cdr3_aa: ASSLGAGGSQPQH

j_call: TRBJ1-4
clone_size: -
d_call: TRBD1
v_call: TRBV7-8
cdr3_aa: ASSPGTGGFNEKLF

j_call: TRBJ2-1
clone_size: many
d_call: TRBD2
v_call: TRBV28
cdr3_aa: ASRKSRAGDNEQF

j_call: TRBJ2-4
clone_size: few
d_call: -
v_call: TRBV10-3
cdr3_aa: ASSYNRGGTRNIQY

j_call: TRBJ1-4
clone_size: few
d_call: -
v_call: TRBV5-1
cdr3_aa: ASSPPDPALNEKLF

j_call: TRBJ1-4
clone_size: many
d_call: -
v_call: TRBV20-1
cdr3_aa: SAERGLLAGDREKLF

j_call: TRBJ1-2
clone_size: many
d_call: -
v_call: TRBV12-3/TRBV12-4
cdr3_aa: ASSLSYAGYGYT

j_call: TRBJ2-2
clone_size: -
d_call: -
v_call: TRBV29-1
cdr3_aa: SVEDRTGELF

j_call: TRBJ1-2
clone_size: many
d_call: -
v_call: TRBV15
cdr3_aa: ATRSNAASSGYT

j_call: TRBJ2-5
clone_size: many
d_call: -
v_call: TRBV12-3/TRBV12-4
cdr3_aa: ASSQGSRTQY

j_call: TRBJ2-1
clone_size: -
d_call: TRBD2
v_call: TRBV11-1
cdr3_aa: ASSPEGSGGRGEQF

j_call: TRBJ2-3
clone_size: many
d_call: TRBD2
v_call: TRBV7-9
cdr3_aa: ASRSTSGGSTDTQY

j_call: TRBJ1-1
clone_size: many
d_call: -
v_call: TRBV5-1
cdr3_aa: ASSLASGGGNLGAF

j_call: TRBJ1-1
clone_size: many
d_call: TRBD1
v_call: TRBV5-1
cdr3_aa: ASSVSGTGVENTEAF

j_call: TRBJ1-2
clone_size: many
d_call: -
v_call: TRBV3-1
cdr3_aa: ASSQETNYGYT

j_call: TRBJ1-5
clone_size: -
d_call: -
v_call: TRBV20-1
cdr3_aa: SARAPSQPQH

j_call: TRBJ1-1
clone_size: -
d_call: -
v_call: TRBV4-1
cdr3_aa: ASSHLRQVNTEAF

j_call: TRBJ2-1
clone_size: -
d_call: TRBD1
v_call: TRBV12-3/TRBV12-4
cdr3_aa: ASNRGRLNEQF

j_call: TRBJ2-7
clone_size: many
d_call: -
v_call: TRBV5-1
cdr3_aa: ASSWGPGVGEQY

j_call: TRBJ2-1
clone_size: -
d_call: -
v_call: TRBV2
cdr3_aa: ASSPLKDFQF

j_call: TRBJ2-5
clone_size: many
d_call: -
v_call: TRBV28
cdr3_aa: ASSTVYRGTEETQY

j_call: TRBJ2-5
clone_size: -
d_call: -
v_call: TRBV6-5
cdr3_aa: ASSYPKETQY

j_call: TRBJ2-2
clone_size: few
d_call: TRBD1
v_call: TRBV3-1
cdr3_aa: ASSRHRETGATGELF

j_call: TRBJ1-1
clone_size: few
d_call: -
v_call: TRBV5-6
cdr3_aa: ASSLAVGSMNTEAF

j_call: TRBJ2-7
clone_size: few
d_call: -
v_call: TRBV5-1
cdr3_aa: ASSSRPDSGGEQY

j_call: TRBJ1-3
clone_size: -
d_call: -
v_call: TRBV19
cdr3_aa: ASNRDPGNTIY